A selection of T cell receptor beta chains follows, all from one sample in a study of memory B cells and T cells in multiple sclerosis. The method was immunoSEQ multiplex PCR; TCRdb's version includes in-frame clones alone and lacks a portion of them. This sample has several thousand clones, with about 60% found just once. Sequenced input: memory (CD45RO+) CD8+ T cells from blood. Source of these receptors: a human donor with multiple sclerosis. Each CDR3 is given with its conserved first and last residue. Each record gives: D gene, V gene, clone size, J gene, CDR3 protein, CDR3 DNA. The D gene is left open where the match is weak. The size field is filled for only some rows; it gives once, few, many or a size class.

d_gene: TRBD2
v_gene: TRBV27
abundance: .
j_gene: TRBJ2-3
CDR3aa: CASSLGGGRGTDTQYF
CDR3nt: TGTGCCAGCAGTCTCGGGGGGGGCCGGGGCACAGATACGCAGTATTTT

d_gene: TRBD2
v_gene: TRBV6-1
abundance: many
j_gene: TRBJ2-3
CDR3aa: CASSELAGGPDTQYF
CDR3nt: TGTGCCAGCAGTGAACTAGCGGGGGGGCCAGATACGCAGTATTTT

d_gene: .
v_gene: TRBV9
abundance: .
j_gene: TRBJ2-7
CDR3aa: CASSVGQVPYEQYF
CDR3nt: TGTGCCAGCAGCGTAGGACAAGTACCCTACGAGCAGTACTTC

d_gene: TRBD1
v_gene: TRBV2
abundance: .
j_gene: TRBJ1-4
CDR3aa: CASIMMGQGARKEKLFF
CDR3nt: TGTGCCAGCATTATGATGGGACAGGGGGCGCGTAAAGAAAAACTGTTTTTT

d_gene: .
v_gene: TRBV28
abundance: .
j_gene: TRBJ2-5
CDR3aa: CASSLSRREKETQYF
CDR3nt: TGTGCCAGCAGTTTAAGCCGCCGCGAGAAAGAGACCCAGTACTTC

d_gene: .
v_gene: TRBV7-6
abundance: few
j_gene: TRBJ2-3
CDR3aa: CASSRDDTQYF
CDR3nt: TGTGCCAGCAGCCGAGATGATACGCAGTATTTT

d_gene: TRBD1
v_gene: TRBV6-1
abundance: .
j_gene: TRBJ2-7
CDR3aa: CASSEGTGESYEQYF
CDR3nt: TGTGCCAGCAGCGAAGGGACAGGCGAGTCCTACGAGCAGTACTTC

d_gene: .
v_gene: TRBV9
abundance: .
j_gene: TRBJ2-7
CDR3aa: CASSGRRSYEQYF
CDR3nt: TGTGCCAGCAGCGGGAGAAGGTCCTACGAGCAGTACTTC

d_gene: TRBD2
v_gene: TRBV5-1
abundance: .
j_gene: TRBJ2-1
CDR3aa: CASSLEREAPINEQFF
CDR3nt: TGCGCCAGCAGCTTGGAGCGGGAGGCCCCTATCAATGAGCAGTTCTTC

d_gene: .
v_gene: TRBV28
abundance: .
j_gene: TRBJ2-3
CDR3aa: CASSPQGSTGDTQYF
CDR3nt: TGTGCCAGCAGTCCTCAAGGCTCGACTGGGGATACGCAGTATTTT

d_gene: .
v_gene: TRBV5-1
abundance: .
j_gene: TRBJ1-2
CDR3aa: CASSLDSGSDGYTF
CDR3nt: TGCGCCAGCAGCTTGGATTCAGGGTCTGATGGCTACACCTTC

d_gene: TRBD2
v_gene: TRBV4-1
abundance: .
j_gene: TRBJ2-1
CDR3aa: CASRAGPGNEQFF
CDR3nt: TGCGCCAGCAGAGCGGGGCCGGGGAATGAGCAGTTCTTC

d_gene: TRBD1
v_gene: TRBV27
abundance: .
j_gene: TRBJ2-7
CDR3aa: CASIGQGYEQYF
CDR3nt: TGTGCCAGCATAGGACAGGGGTACGAGCAGTACTTC

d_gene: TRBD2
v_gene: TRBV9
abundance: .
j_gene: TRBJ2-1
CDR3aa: CASSDGRFGNEQFF
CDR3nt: TGTGCCAGCAGCGACGGGAGGTTTGGCAATGAGCAGTTCTTC

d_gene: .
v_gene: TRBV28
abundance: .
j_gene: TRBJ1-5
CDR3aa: CASSRPGQKLEPQHF
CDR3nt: TGTGCCAGCAGCAGGCCGGGACAAAAATTGGAGCCCCAGCATTTT

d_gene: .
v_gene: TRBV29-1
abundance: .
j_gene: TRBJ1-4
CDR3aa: CSKIGGSVGKLFF
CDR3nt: TGCAGCAAAATAGGGGGATCGGTCGGAAAACTGTTTTTT

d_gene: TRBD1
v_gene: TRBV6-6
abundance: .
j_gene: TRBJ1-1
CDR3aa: CASSRQGRGTEAFF
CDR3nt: TGTGCCAGCAGTCGACAGGGGCGCGGAACTGAAGCTTTCTTT

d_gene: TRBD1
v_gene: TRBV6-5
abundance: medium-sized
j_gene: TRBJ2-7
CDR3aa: CASRDSLYEQYF
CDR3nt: TGTGCCAGTCGGGACAGCCTCTACGAGCAGTACTTC

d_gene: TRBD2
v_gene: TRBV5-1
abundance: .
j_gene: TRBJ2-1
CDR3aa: CASSLAGGNEQFF
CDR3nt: TGCGCCAGCAGCTTGGCGGGGGGGAATGAGCAGTTCTTC

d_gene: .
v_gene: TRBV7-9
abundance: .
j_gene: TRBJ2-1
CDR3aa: CASSLHPIGLDNEQFF
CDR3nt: TGTGCCAGCAGCTTACACCCCATCGGACTTGACAATGAGCAGTTCTTC

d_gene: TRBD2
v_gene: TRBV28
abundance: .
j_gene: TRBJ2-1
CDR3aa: CASTPLGEGGYNEQFF
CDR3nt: TGTGCCAGCACCCCTTTGGGGGAGGGCGGATACAATGAGCAGTTCTTC

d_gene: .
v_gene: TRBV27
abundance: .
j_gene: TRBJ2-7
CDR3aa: CASSLLGGATLPEQYF
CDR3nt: TGTGCCAGCAGTTTACTTGGGGGGGCCACTCTACCCGAGCAGTACTTC

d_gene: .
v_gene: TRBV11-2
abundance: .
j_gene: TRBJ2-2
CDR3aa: CASSYHSNTGELFF
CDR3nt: TGTGCCAGCAGCTACCACTCGAACACCGGGGAGCTGTTTTTT

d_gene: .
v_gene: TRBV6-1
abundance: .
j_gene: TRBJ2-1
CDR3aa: CASSEWGRGSYNEQFF
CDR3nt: TGTGCCAGCAGTGAGTGGGGCAGGGGCTCCTACAATGAGCAGTTCTTC

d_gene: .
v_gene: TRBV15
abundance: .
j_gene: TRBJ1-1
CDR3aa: CATSRGPGNTEAFF
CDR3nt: TGTGCCACCAGCAGAGGGCCGGGGAACACTGAAGCTTTCTTT

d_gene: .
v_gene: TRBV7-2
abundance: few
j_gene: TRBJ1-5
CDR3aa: CASSLDGYRDQPQHF
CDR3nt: TGTGCCAGCAGCTTAGATGGGTATCGGGATCAGCCCCAGCATTTT

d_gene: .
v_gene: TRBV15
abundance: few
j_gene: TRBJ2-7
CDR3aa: CATSRSRGEYEQYF
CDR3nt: TGTGCCACCAGCAGGTCCCGCGGGGAGTACGAGCAGTACTTC

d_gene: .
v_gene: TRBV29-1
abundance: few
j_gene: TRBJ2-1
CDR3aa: CSVPPEGGDEALSSYNEQFF
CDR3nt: TGCAGCGTCCCCCCCGAGGGGGGGGATGAGGCCTTGAGCTCCTACAATGAGCAGTTCTTC

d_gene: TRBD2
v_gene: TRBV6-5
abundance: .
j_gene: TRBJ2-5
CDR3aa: CASIETSGGEETQYF
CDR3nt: TGTGCCAGCATTGAGACTAGCGGGGGGGAAGAGACCCAGTACTTC

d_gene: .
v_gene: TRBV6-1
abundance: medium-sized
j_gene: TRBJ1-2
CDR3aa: CASSEGGGRFGYTF
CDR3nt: TGTGCCAGCAGTGAAGGAGGGGGTCGGTTCGGCTACACCTTC

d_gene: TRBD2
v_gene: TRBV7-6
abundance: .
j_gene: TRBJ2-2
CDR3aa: CASSSVMVAGDTGELFF
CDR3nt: TGTGCCAGCAGCTCCGTAATGGTAGCGGGCGACACCGGGGAGCTGTTTTTT

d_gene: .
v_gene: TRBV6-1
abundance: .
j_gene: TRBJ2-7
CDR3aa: CASSLTANYEQYF
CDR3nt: TGTGCCAGCAGTTTAACCGCGAACTACGAGCAGTACTTC

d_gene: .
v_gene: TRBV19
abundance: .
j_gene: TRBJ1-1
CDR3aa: CASMARDRNTEAFF
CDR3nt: TGTGCCAGTATGGCCCGAGACAGGAACACTGAAGCTTTCTTT

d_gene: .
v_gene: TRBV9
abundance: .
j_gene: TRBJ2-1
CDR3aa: CASSVGREQFF
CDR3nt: TGTGCCAGCAGCGTAGGGAGGGAGCAGTTCTTC

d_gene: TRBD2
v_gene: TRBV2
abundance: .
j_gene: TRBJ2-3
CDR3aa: CASSEDSGGWNTQYF
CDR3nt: TGTGCCAGCAGTGAAGATAGCGGGGGATGGAATACGCAGTATTTT

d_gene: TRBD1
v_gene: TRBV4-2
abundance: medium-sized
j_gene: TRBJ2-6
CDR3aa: CASSQDQGAGANVLTF
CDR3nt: TGTGCCAGCAGCCAAGATCAGGGGGCTGGGGCCAACGTCCTGACTTTC

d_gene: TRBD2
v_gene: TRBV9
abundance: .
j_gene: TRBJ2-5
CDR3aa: CASTMGGGEGETQYF
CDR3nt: TGTGCCAGCACCATGGGTGGGGGGGAGGGAGAGACCCAGTACTTC

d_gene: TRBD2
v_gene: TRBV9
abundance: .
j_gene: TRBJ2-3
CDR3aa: CASSPWTSGGDTQYF
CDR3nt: TGTGCCAGCAGCCCATGGACTAGCGGGGGAGATACGCAGTATTTT

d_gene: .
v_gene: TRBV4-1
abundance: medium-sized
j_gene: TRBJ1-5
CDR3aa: CASSQDDFRPVRTQHF
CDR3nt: TGCGCCAGCAGCCAAGATGATTTCCGACCCGTCAGGACCCAGCATTTT

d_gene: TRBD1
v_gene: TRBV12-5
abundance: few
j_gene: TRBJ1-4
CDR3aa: CASGLVRGQGEKLFF
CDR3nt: TGTGCTAGTGGTTTGGTACGTGGACAGGGGGAAAAACTGTTTTTT

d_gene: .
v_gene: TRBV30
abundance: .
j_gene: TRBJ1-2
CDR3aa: CAWRGLDSSFYGYTF
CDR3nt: TGTGCCTGGAGGGGATTGGACAGCTCTTTCTATGGCTACACCTTC

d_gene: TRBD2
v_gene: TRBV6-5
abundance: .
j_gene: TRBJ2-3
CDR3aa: CASSLTSGSPDTQYF
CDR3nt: TGTGCCAGCAGTTTGACTAGCGGGAGCCCAGATACGCAGTATTTT

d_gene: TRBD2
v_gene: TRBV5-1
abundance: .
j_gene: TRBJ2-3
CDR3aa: CASSLAGDSTDTQYF
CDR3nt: TGCGCCAGCAGCTTAGCGGGGGACAGCACAGATACGCAGTATTTT

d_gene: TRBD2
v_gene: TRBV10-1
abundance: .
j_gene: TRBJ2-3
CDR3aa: CASSVASGGSTDTQYF
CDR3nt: TGCGCCAGCAGTGTTGCGAGCGGGGGGAGCACAGATACGCAGTATTTT

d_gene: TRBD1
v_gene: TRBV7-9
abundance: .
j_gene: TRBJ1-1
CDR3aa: CASSRTGGTTEAFF
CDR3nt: TGTGCCAGCAGTCGTACAGGGGGGACCACTGAAGCTTTCTTT

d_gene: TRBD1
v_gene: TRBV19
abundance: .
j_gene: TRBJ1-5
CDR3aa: CASSTIDRARDGNQPQHF
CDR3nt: TGTGCCAGTAGTACGATAGACAGGGCCAGGGATGGCAATCAGCCCCAGCATTTT

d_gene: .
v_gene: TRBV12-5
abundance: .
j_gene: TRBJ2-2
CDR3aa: CASGLRGNTGELFF
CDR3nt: TGTGCTAGTGGTTTGCGGGGGAACACCGGGGAGCTGTTTTTT

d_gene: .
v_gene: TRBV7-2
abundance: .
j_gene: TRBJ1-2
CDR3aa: CASSLLGVSYGYTF
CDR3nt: TGTGCCAGCAGCTTATTAGGGGTTAGCTATGGCTACACCTTC

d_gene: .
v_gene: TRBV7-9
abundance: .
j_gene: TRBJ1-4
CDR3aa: CASSFTEGTATNEKLFF
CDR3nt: TGTGCCAGCAGCTTCACGGAGGGGACTGCAACTAATGAAAAACTGTTTTTT

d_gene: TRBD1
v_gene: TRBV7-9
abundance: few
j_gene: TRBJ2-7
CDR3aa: CASSLEWGQGREQYF
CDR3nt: TGTGCCAGCAGCTTAGAATGGGGACAGGGCCGCGAGCAGTACTTC

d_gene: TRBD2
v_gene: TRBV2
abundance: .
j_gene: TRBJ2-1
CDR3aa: CASTLAGGRSYNEQFF
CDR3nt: TGTGCCAGTACGTTAGCGGGAGGAAGGTCCTACAATGAGCAGTTCTTC

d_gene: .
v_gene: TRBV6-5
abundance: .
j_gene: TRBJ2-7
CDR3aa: CASARTGSYEQYF
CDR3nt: TGTGCCAGCGCTCGAACAGGTTCCTACGAGCAGTACTTC

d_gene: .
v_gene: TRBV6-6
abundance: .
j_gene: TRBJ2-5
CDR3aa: CASSLTGNQETQYF
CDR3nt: TGTGCCAGCAGTTTGACAGGCAACCAAGAGACCCAGTACTTC

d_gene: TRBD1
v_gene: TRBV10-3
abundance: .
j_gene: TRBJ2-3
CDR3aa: CAIRGPGQGIDTQYF
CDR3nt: TGTGCCATCAGGGGCCCGGGACAGGGGATTGATACGCAGTATTTT

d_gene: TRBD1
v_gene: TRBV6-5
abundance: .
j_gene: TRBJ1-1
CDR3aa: CATAQGRGVNTEAFF
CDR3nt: TGTGCCACCGCACAGGGGAGAGGGGTGAACACTGAAGCTTTCTTT

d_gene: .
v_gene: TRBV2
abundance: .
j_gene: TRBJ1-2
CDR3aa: CASSEFGIGASAHSYGYTF
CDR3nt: TGTGCCAGCAGTGAATTTGGAATAGGGGCGTCCGCCCACAGCTATGGCTACACCTTC

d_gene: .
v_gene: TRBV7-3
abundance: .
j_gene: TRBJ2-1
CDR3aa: CASSQGVGGGNEQFF
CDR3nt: TGTGCCAGCAGCCAGGGGGTCGGGGGAGGAAATGAGCAGTTCTTC

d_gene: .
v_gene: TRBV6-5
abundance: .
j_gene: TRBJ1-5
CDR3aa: CASSQGLKQPQHF
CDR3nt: TGTGCCAGCAGTCAGGGGCTAAAGCAGCCCCAGCATTTT

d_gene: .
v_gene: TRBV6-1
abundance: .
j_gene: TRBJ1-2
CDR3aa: CASRGGVFRHGYTF
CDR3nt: TGTGCCAGCAGGGGGGGGGTGTTTCGTCATGGCTACACCTTC